A single sample gave rise to the 13 T cell receptor beta chains below, sequenced in a study of regulatory dendritic cells for organ transplantation. Method: immunoSEQ multiplex PCR; TCRdb's copy keeps in-frame clones and lacks some. The sample comprises more than 35,000 clones, under 95% of which are singletons, and around 0.11% rests with the top ten. Sequencing was performed on naive CD8+ T cells from blood. Subset denoted: CD45RA+ naive T cells. These receptors all come from a human donor in good health.

The chain couples TRBV5-8 to TRBJ1-2; the match to TRBD1 covers 9 bases. V lost 3 bases, J lost 0 bases, and 3 bases stayed unmatched. Germline V gives CDR1 SGHTS, CDR2 YDEGEE. This CDR3 contains 15 residues. Here the CDR3 DNA reads TGTGCCAGCAGCTCCGGGACAGGGACTAACTATGGCTACACCTTC. It translates to CASSSGTGTNYGYTF.

The chain joins TRBV28 to TRBJ1-1; 8 bases agree with TRBD1. CDR1 MDHEN and CDR2 SYDVKM come from the germline V gene. With 4 bases clipped from V and 0 bases from J, the junction kept 10 bases outside the gene matches. This CDR3 region has 17 residues. CDR3 protein: CASSSPGQGIMNTEAFF. The CDR3 DNA sequence: TGTGCCAGCAGTTCCCCCGGACAGGGAATTATGAACACTGAAGCTTTCTTT.

The gene calls are TRBV18 and TRBJ1-4, with D perhaps TRBD1 (5 bases). The germline V gene has CDR1 KGHSH and CDR2 LQKENI. The CDR3 totals 11 residues. Trimming left V 3 bases short and J 13 bases short, with 9 bases between. CDR3 loop: CASSPDIGLFF. CDR3 DNA: TGTGCCAGCTCACCGGACATTGGACTGTTTTTT.

A few counts support this clone. The chain is built from TRBV7-9 and TRBJ1-2, with 8 bases aligning to TRBD1. The CDR3 totals 14 residues. V was pared by 5 bases and J by 3 bases, with 5 bases of the junction left unmatched. Per the germline V gene, CDR1 is SEHNR and CDR2 is FQNEAQ (reference sequence). CDR3 in amino acids: CASSTGTGDYGYTF. DNA for the CDR3: TGTGCCAGCAGCACCGGGACAGGCGACTATGGCTACACCTTC.

The chain carries TRBV2 and TRBJ2-7; unclear D gene. V gave up 6 bases and J gave up 0 bases, with 15 bases separating them. Per germline, CDR1 SNHLY and CDR2 FYNNEI. The CDR3 spans 15 residues. CDR3 sequence (DNA): TGTGCCAGCAGGTTGTCGCAGATTAGCTCCTACGAGCAGTACTTC. It specifies CASRLSQISSYEQYF.

The rearrangement joins TRBV7-8 to TRBJ2-7, with no clear D. V was clipped by 1 base and J by 2 bases, with 3 bases between them. The CDR3 runs to 12 residues. CDR1 SGHVS and CDR2 FQNEAQ come from the germline V gene. The CDR3 region is CASSLVTYEQYF. For the CDR3, the DNA is TGTGCCAGCAGCTTAGTCACCTACGAGCAGTACTTC.

This chain joins TRBV6-5 and TRBJ2-2; D is ambiguous. The CDR3 is 15 amino acids. Germline values: CDR1 MNHEY, CDR2 SVGAGI. Trimming pared 0 bases from V and 0 bases from J, leaving 5 bases between. DNA for the CDR3: TGTGCCAGCAGTTACTCAGTCTCGAACACCGGGGAGCTGTTTTTT. Its translation: CASSYSVSNTGELFF.

The chain couples TRBV4-3 to TRBJ2-2, with TRBD2 matching over 10 bases. Germline CDR1 LGHNA, CDR2 YSLEER. V was pared by 0 bases and J by 6 bases, with 7 bases of the junction left unmatched. This CDR3 is built from 17 residues. CDR3 DNA sequence: TGCGCCAGCAGCCAAGACAGCGGGGGGGCCCTCGCCGGGGAGCTGTTTTTT. Translation: CASSQDSGGALAGELFF.

This chain connects TRBV7-9 to TRBJ2-1, with D unresolved. V lost 5 bases, J lost 1 base, and 12 bases lay in between. The CDR3 spans 15 residues. The germline V gene has CDR1 SEHNR and CDR2 FQNEAQ (reference sequence). CDR3 sequence (DNA): TGTGCCAGCAGCCCCAGAAGGGATTCCTACAATGAGCAGTTCTTC. It codes for CASSPRRDSYNEQFF.

This clone was seen more than once but under ten times. The chain carries TRBV27 and TRBJ1-2; D gene uncertain. The CDR3 has 12 residues. Germline assignment: CDR1 MNHEY and CDR2 SMNVEV (reference sequence). The germline V and J ends were trimmed by 6 bases and 6 bases, with 11 bases remaining between them. CDR3 sequence reads: CASSQDRNGYTF. The CDR3 bases are TGTGCCAGCAGCCAGGATAGGAATGGCTACACCTTC.

This chain joins TRBV27 and TRBJ2-7; no definite D call. V was shortened by 10 bases and J by 5 bases, with 12 bases between the two germline ends. The germline V gene encodes CDR1 MNHEY and CDR2 SMNVEV (reference sequence). The CDR3 contains 11 residues. CDR3 loop: CAIGTENEQYF. The CDR3 DNA reads TGTGCCATCGGTACGGAAAACGAGCAGTACTTC.

This sequence joins TRBV28 and TRBJ1-1, with 10 bases fitting TRBD1. Germline-derived CDR1 and CDR2 are MDHEN and SYDVKM. The CDR3 is 14 residues long. V trimming: 5 bases; J trimming: 7 bases; junction bases outside the gene matches: 7. DNA of the CDR3: TGTGCCAGCAGTCCGGGACAGGGGTTTCATGAAGCTTTCTTT. The encoded protein is CASSPGQGFHEAFF. The full variable domain, its missing parts supplied by reference TRBV28 and TRBJ1-1, is DVKVTQSSRYLVKRTGEKVFLECVQDMDHENMFWYRQDPGLGLRLIYFSYDVKMKEKGDIPEGYSVSREKKERFSLILESASTNQTSMYLCASSPGQGFHEAFFGQGTRLTVV.

The chain recombines TRBV4-1 with TRBJ2-1; a weak D match, TRBD2 (5 bases). CDR3 size: 14 residues. Germline CDR1 reads MGHRA; CDR2 reads YSYEKL. Trimming took 2 bases from V and 3 from J, leaving 8 bases between them. The CDR3 coding sequence is TGCGCCAGCAGCCAATACCGGGACTACAATGAGCAGTTCTTC. Amino acids: CASSQYRDYNEQFF.